The table lists the clone carrying this TCR beta chain with a few counts. Its antigen is unknown. The CDR3 is 16 residues long. V lost 2 bases to trimming and J lost 6 bases; unmatched junction nucleotides: 14. Germline assignment: CDR1 DFQATT and CDR2 SNEGSKA (reference sequence). TCRdb reprocessed the RT-PCR reads via MiXCR and lists one record per CDR3 protein. The table shows approximately 500,000 distinct CDR3 sequences, with 13% to 15% occurring only once. The data were taken from a study of response to subunit inactivated influenza vaccine. Study-wide results and caveats: It was the authors' suggestion that each seasonal influenza vaccination recruits few new T cells.

The receptor comes from a man aged 50 to 60 who received an inactivated influenza vaccine. This chain connects TRBV20-1 to TRBJ1-2; 8 bases line up with TRBD1. The material sequenced was PBMCs from blood, taken about 13 days after vaccination. For the CDR3, the DNA is TGCAGTGCTAGACCACTCGGACAGGGCCTTCGCGATGGCTACACCTTC. Residues: CSARPLGQGLRDGYTF.